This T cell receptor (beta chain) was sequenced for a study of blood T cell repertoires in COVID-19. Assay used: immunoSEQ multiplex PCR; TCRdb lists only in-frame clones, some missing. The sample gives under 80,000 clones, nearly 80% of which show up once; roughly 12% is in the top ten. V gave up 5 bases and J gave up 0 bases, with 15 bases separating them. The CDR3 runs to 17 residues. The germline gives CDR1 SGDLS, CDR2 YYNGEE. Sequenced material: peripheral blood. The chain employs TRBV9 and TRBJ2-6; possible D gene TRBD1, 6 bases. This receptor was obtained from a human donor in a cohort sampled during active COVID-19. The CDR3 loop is CASSQGYRVSGANVLTF. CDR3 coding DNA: TGTGCCAGCAGTCAAGGATACAGGGTCTCTGGGGCCAACGTCCTGACTTTC. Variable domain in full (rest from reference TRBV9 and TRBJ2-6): DSGVTQTPKHLITATGQRVTLRCSPRSGDLSVYWYQQSLDQGLQFLIQYYNGEERAKGNILERFSAQQFPDLHSELNLSSLELGDSALYFCASSQGYRVSGANVLTFGAGSRLTVL.